This T cell receptor (beta chain) was identified in a study of OX40 agonist ivuxolimab in advanced cancers. As for the study in general: Age averaged 60 years (range roughly 23 to 79), and 80% to 90% were male. A history of anti-PD-1, anti-PD-L1 or anti-CTLA-4 therapy was acceptable, and 30% to 45% had some.

This table comes from immunoSEQ multiplex PCR, and its TCRdb copy is limited to in-frame clones, with some not included. The sample includes tens of thousands of clones, more than 75% seen only once; the top ten take around 13%. General study points: There was clonal expansion of CD4+ and CD8+ blood T cells by week 6 at 0.1 to 3.0 mg/kg.

Remarks on this clone: Antigen unknown.

The CDR3 spans 15 residues. The germline V gene has CDR1 SGDLS and CDR2 YYNGEE. V shed 3 bases and J shed 5 bases, with 15 bases lying between them. Sampling of blood occurred at baseline, cycle 4 day 1, and cycle 7 day 1. The genes are TRBV9 and TRBJ2-1; D possibly corresponds to TRBD1 (5 bases). The source material was CD4+ or CD8+ T cells sorted from blood, sampled in a trial of the OX40 agonist ivuxolimab. The sequence derives from an adult with an advanced solid tumor such as melanoma, head and neck, liver or kidney cancer. Here the CDR3 reads CASSGGGLPDNEQFF. CDR3 DNA: TGTGCCAGCAGCGGGGGCGGCCTACCGGACAATGAGCAGTTCTTC.